This T cell receptor (beta chain) was captured in a study of T cells in Graves' hyperthyroidism and ophthalmopathy. This clonotype was observed a few times. Amplified regions were TCR beta CDR3 sequences from RNA transcripts. TCR CDR3 regions were first amplified by RT-PCR with HTBI primers. TCRdb independently ran MiXCR on the multiplex PCR reads; one entry per CDR3 protein. Seen here are just under 750,000 distinct CDR3 sequences, 30% to 40% observed once, and the top ten hold roughly 31%. The patients, who ranged from 18 to 65 in age, presented with newly diagnosed hyperthyroidism lasting under 2 months. The specimen sequenced was blood. This TCR came from a middle-aged woman with Graves' hyperthyroidism.

The CDR3 loop reads CASSLAPGQGRNYGYTF. The CDR3 DNA follows: TGTGCCAGCAGCTTAGCGCCGGGACAGGGGAGAAACTATGGCTACACCTTC. J is TRBJ1-2 and V is TRBV7-2; TRBD1 matches at 10 bases. Per germline, CDR1 SGHTA and CDR2 FQGNSA. V gave up 0 bases and J gave up 2 bases; unmatched junction bases: 6. This CDR3 has 17 amino acids.